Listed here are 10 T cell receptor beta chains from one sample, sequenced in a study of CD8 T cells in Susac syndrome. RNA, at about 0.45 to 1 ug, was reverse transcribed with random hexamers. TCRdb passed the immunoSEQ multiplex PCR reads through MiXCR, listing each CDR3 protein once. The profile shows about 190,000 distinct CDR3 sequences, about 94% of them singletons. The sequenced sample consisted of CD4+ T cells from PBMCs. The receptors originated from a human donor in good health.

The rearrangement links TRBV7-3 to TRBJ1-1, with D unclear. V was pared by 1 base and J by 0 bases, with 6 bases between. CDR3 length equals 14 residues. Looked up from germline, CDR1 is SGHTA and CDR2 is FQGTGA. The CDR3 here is CASSLNGLNTEAFF. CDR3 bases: TGTGCCAGCAGCTTAAACGGTTTGAACACTGAAGCTTTCTTT.

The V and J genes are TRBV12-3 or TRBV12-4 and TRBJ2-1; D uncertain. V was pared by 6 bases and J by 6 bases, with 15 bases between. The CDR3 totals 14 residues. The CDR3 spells CASSLGWRANEQFF. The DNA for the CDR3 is TGTGCCAGCAGCCTCGGTTGGCGCGCCAATGAGCAGTTCTTC.

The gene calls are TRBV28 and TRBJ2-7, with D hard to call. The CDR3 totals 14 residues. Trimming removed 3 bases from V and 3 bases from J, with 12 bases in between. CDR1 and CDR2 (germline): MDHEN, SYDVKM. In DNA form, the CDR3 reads TGTGCCAGCAGTTTGTCCGGGTGGGACTACGAGCAGTACTTC. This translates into CASSLSGWDYEQYF.

CDR3 region: CASSLTGLYGYTF. The CDR3 nucleotides are TGTGCCAGCAGCCTTACAGGCCTCTATGGCTACACCTTC. This chain connects TRBV27 to TRBJ1-2; D might be TRBD1 (5 bases). The CDR3 has 13 residues. The V gene's germline CDR1 is MNHEY and CDR2 SMNVEV (reference sequence). V gave up 6 bases and J gave up 4 bases, with 12 bases separating them.

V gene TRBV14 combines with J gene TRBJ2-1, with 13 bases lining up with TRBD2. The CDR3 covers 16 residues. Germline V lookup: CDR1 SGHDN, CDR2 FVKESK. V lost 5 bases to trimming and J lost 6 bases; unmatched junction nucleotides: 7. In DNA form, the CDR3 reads TGTGCCAGCAGCTGGACTAGCGGGGGAATTGGCAATGAGCAGTTCTTC. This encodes CASSWTSGGIGNEQFF.

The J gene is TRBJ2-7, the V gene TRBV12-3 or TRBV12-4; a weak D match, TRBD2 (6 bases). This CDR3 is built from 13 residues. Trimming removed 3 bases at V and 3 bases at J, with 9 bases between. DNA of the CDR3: TGTGCCAGCAGTTTGGAGGGCGGCTACGAGCAGTACTTC. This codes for CASSLEGGYEQYF.

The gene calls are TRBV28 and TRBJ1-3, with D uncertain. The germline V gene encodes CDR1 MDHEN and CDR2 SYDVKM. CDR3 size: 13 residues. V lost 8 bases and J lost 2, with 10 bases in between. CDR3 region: CASGVRPGNTIYF. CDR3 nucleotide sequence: TGTGCCAGCGGGGTTCGCCCTGGAAACACCATATATTTT.

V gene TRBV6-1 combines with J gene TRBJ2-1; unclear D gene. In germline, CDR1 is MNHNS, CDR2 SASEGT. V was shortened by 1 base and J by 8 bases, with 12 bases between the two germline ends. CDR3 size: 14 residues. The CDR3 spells CASSEVGLMDEQFF. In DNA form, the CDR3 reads TGTGCCAGCAGTGAAGTGGGCCTGATGGATGAGCAGTTCTTC.

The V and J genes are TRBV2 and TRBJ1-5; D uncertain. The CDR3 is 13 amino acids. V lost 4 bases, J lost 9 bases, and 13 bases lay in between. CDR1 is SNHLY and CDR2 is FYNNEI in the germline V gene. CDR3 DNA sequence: TGTGCCAGCAGTGGCGGGGAATCGCCGCCCCAGCATTTT. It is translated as CASSGGESPPQHF.

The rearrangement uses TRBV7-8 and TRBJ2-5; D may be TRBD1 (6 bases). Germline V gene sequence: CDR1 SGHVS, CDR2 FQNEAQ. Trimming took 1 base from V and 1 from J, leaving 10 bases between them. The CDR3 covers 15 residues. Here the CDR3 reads CASSLGQGSQETQYF. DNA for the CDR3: TGTGCCAGCAGCTTAGGTCAGGGGAGCCAAGAGACCCAGTACTTC. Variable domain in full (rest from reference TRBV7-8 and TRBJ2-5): GAGVSQSPRYKVAKRGQDVALRCDPISGHVSLFWYQQALGQGPEFLTYFQNEAQLDKSGLPSDRFFAERPEGSVSTLKIQRTQQEDSAVYLCASSLGQGSQETQYFGPGTRLLVL.